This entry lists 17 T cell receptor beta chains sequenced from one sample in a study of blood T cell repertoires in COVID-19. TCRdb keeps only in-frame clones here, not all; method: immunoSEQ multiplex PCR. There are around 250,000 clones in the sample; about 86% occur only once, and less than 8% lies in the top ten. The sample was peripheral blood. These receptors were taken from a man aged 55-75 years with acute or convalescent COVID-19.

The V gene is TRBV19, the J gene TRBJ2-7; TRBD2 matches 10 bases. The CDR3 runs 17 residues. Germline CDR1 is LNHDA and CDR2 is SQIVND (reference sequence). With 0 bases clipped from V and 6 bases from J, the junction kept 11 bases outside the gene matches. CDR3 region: CASSIDLSSSGRGEQYF. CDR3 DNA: TGTGCCAGTAGTATAGATCTATCCTCCAGCGGGAGGGGCGAGCAGTACTTC.

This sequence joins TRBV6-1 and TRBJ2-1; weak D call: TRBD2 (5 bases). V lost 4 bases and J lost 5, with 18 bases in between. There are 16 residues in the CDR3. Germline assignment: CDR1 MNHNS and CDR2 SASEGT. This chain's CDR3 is CASSVPLKQADNEQFF. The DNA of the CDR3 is TGTGCCAGCAGTGTCCCCTTGAAGCAAGCGGACAATGAGCAGTTCTTC.

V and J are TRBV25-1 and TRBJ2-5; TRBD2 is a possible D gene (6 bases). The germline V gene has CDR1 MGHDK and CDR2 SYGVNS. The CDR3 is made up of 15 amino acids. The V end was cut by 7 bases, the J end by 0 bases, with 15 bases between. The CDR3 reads CASTPVEGNQETQYF. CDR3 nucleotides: TGTGCCAGCACACCTGTGGAGGGTAACCAAGAGACCCAGTACTTC. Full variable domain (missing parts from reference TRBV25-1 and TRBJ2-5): EADIYQTPRYLVIGTGKKITLECSQTMGHDKMYWYQQDPGMELHLIHYSYGVNSTEKGDLSSESTVSRIRTEHFPLTLESARPSHTSQYLCASTPVEGNQETQYFGPGTRLLVL.

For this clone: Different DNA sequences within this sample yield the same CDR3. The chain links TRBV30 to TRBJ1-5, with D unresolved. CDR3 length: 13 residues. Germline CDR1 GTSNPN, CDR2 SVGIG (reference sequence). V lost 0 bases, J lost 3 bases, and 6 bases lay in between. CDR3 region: CAWSVSPNQPQHF. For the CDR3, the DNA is TGTGCCTGGAGTGTCTCCCCCAATCAGCCCCAGCATTTT.

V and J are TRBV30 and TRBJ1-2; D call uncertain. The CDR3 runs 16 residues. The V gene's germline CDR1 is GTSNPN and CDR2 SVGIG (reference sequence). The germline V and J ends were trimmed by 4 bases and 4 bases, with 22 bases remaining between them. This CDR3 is CAWNGGGDSGIYGYTF. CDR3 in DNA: TGTGCCTGGAACGGAGGAGGTGATAGCGGAATCTATGGCTACACCTTC.

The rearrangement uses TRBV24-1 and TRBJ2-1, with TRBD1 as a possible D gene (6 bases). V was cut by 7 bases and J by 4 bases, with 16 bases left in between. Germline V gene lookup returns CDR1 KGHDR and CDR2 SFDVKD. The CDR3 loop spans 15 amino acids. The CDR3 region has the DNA TGTGCCACCAGCCCCCAGGGGCCAGGTTACAATGAGCAGTTCTTC. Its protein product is CATSPQGPGYNEQFF.

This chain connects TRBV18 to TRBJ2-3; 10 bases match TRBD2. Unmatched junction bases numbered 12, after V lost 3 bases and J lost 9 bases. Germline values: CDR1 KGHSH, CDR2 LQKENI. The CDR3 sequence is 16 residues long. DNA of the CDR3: TGTGCCAGCTCACCTGGGCTAGCGGGAGCCCGCCCGACGCAGTATTTT. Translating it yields CASSPGLAGARPTQYF.

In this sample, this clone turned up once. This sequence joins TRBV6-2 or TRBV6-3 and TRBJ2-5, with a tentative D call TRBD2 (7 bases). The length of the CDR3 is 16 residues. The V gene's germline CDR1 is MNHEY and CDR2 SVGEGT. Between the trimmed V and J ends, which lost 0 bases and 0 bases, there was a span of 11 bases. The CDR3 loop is CASSYSRGGNQETQYF. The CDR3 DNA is TGTGCCAGCAGTTACTCGAGGGGGGGGAACCAAGAGACCCAGTACTTC.

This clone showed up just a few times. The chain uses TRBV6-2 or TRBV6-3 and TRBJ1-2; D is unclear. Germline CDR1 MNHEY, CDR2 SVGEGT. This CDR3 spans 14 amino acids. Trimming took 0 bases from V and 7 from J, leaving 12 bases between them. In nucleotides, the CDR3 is TGTGCCAGCAGTTACTCGAGCCTTGTACGTGGCTACACCTTC. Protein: CASSYSSLVRGYTF.

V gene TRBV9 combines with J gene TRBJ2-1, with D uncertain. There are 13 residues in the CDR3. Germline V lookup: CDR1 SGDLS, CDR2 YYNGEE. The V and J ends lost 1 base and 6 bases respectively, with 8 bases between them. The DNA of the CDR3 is TGTGCCAGCAGCGTACCTTTTCGCAATGAGCAGTTCTTC. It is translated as CASSVPFRNEQFF.

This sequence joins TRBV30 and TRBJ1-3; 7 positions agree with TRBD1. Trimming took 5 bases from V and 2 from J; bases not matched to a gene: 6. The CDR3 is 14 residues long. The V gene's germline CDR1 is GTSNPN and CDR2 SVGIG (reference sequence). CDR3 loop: CAWGDSLTGNTIYF. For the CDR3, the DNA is TGTGCCTGGGGGGACAGTCTTACTGGAAACACCATATATTTT. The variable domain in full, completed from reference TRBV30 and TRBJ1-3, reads SQTIHQWPATLVQPVGSPLSLECTVEGTSNPNLYWYRQAAGRGLQLLFYSVGIGQISSEVPQNLSASRPQDRQFILSSKKLLLSDSGFYLCAWGDSLTGNTIYFGEGSWLTVV.

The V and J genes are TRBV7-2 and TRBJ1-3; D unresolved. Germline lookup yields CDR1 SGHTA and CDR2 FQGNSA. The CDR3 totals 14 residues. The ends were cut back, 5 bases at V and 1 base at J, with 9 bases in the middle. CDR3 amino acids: CASSPPGSGNTIYF. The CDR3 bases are TGTGCCAGCAGCCCCCCAGGATCTGGAAACACCATATATTTT.

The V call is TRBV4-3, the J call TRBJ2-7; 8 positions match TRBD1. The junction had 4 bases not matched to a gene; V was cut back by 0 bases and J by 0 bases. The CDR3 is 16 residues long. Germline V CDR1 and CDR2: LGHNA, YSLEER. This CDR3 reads CASSQERQGASYEQYF. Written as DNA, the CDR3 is TGCGCCAGCAGCCAAGAGAGGCAGGGGGCCTCCTACGAGCAGTACTTC.

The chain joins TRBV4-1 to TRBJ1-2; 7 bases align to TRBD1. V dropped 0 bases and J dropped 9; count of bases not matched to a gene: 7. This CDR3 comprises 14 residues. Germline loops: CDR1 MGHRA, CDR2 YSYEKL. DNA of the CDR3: TGCGCCAGCAGCCAAGAGGGGACAGAGAATCGCTACACCTTC. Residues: CASSQEGTENRYTF.

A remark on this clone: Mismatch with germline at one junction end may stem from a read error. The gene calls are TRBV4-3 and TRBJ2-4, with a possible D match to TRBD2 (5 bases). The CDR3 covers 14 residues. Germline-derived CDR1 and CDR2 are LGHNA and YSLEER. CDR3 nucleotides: TGCGTCAGCAGCCAAGAGGCTAGCAGCCGCATTCAGTACTTC. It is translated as CVSSQEASSRIQYF.

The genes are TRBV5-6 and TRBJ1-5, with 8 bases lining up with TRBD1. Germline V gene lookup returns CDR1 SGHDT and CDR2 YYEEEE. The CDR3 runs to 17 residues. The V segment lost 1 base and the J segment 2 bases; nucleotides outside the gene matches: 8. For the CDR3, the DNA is TGTGCCAGCAGCTTGAGGGCAGGGGGCATCGGCAATCAGCCCCAGCATTTT. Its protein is CASSLRAGGIGNQPQHF.

For the CDR3, the DNA is TGTGCCAGCGGAAATGGACAGGGAAGTCCTTACGAGCAGTACTTC. Translated, it gives CASGNGQGSPYEQYF. This chain connects TRBV28 to TRBJ2-7; 8 bases match TRBD1. The V gene's germline CDR1 is MDHEN and CDR2 SYDVKM. The CDR3 has 15 residues. Trimming at V came to 8 bases and at J to 4 bases, leaving 13 bases not matched to a gene.